These T cell receptor beta chains were read from a single sample in a study of T cells after yellow fever vaccination. Using its own MiXCR run on the 5' RACE reads, TCRdb lists one record per CDR3 protein. The repertoire consists of more than 90,000 distinct CDR3 sequences, with roughly 8.9% occurring once and the leading ten covering approximately 24%. The source was CD8+ T cells sorted from PBMCs, collected 45 days after the yellow fever booster vaccination. The receptors were gathered from a young man who received the YFV17D yellow fever vaccine. Each CDR3 is given with its conserved first and last residue. The order of the fields is CDR3 DNA, CDR3 protein, J gene, clone size, V gene, D gene. D genes are given only for firm matches. Clone size is given for some rows only: seen once, a few or many times, or a class if the clone is expanded.

CDR3 DNA: TGTGCCAGCAGCTTGAATACGCTCCTCCAAGAGACCCAGTACTTC
CDR3 protein: CASSLNTLLQETQYF
J gene: TRBJ2-5
clone size: .
V gene: TRBV7-2
D gene: .

CDR3 DNA: TGCAGTGCCGAGGGACAGCCCTCTGGGGCCAACGTCCTGACTTTC
CDR3 protein: CSAEGQPSGANVLTF
J gene: TRBJ2-6
clone size: few
V gene: TRBV20-1
D gene: TRBD1

CDR3 DNA: TGTGCCAGCAGCCAAGATTGGGTAAATGAGCAGTTCTTC
CDR3 protein: CASSQDWVNEQFF
J gene: TRBJ2-1
clone size: few
V gene: TRBV14
D gene: .

CDR3 DNA: TGTGCCAGCAGCGGAGATACGCAGTATTTT
CDR3 protein: CASSGDTQYF
J gene: TRBJ2-3
clone size: many
V gene: TRBV25-1
D gene: .

CDR3 DNA: TGCAGCGTTGAGACACCTCTAGCGGGAGACCACAATGAGCAGTTCTTC
CDR3 protein: CSVETPLAGDHNEQFF
J gene: TRBJ2-1
clone size: many
V gene: TRBV29-1
D gene: TRBD2

CDR3 DNA: TGTGCCACCAGCCTGGGGACAGACACACAAGAGACCCAGTACTTC
CDR3 protein: CATSLGTDTQETQYF
J gene: TRBJ2-5
clone size: many
V gene: TRBV15
D gene: TRBD1

CDR3 DNA: TGTGCCAGCACTACAGGGCGAACCACTGAAGCTTTCTTT
CDR3 protein: CASTTGRTTEAFF
J gene: TRBJ1-1
clone size: many
V gene: TRBV6-1
D gene: .

CDR3 DNA: TGCAGTGCTAGAGATTTGAAGCGGGAGCCGTCCTACGAGCAGTACTTC
CDR3 protein: CSARDLKREPSYEQYF
J gene: TRBJ2-7
clone size: many
V gene: TRBV20-1
D gene: TRBD2

CDR3 DNA: TGTGCCAGCAGCCAAGCCGGACCGGGAACAATCTACGAGCAGTACTTC
CDR3 protein: CASSQAGPGTIYEQYF
J gene: TRBJ2-7
clone size: many
V gene: TRBV4-2
D gene: .

CDR3 DNA: TGCGCCAGCAGCCCCGGGGCAGCGACTAGCGAGTACCAAGAGACCCAGTACTTC
CDR3 protein: CASSPGAATSEYQETQYF
J gene: TRBJ2-5
clone size: few
V gene: TRBV5-1
D gene: TRBD2

CDR3 DNA: TGTGCCAGCAGACCGGACGGCTTCTACGAGCAGTACTTC
CDR3 protein: CASRPDGFYEQYF
J gene: TRBJ2-7
clone size: many
V gene: TRBV12-3/TRBV12-4
D gene: .

CDR3 DNA: TGTGCCAGCAGTAAACTAGCGGGCTCCTACAATGAGCAGTTCTTC
CDR3 protein: CASSKLAGSYNEQFF
J gene: TRBJ2-1
clone size: few
V gene: TRBV7-9
D gene: TRBD2

CDR3 DNA: TGTGCCAGCAGCCCGGGGGAAGATACGCAGTATTTT
CDR3 protein: CASSPGEDTQYF
J gene: TRBJ2-3
clone size: .
V gene: TRBV12-3/TRBV12-4
D gene: .

CDR3 DNA: TGTGCCAGCAGTTACTCGGGCGGGGCCCCTGGAGAGCAGTACTTC
CDR3 protein: CASSYSGGAPGEQYF
J gene: TRBJ2-7
clone size: .
V gene: TRBV6-5
D gene: .

CDR3 DNA: TGTGCCAGCAGCTTAGCAGAGGGCTCCAGCTACGAGCAGTACTTC
CDR3 protein: CASSLAEGSSYEQYF
J gene: TRBJ2-7
clone size: few
V gene: TRBV7-4
D gene: .

CDR3 DNA: TGTGCCAGCAGTGAGTATAGCAATCAGCCCCAGCATTTT
CDR3 protein: CASSEYSNQPQHF
J gene: TRBJ1-5
clone size: many
V gene: TRBV6-2/TRBV6-3
D gene: .

CDR3 DNA: TGTGCTACAAACAGAGGACTAGCGGGAGTCGGGGGCAATGAGCAGTTCTTC
CDR3 protein: CATNRGLAGVGGNEQFF
J gene: TRBJ2-1
clone size: few
V gene: TRBV12-5
D gene: TRBD2

CDR3 DNA: TGTGCCAGCAGTCCCTATCTCCCAACCCGCTCGGTAGGAGAGATCTACGAGCAGTACTTC
CDR3 protein: CASSPYLPTRSVGEIYEQYF
J gene: TRBJ2-7
clone size: .
V gene: TRBV27
D gene: .

CDR3 DNA: TGCAGTGCTAGAGATCTCTACGAGGTGAGCTCCTACGAGCAGTACTTC
CDR3 protein: CSARDLYEVSSYEQYF
J gene: TRBJ2-7
clone size: many
V gene: TRBV20-1
D gene: .

CDR3 DNA: TGCGCCAGCAGCTTGCTCGGGGTTGAGCAGTTCTTC
CDR3 protein: CASSLLGVEQFF
J gene: TRBJ2-1
clone size: many
V gene: TRBV5-1
D gene: .

CDR3 DNA: TGCGCCAGCAGCCAAGAACCGGGGGGATACGAGCAGTACTTC
CDR3 protein: CASSQEPGGYEQYF
J gene: TRBJ2-7
clone size: .
V gene: TRBV4-3
D gene: TRBD2

CDR3 DNA: TGCGCCAGCAGCCCCCAAGGTATACCTAGCGGAGCCTACAATGAGCAGTTCTTC
CDR3 protein: CASSPQGIPSGAYNEQFF
J gene: TRBJ2-1
clone size: many
V gene: TRBV4-1
D gene: TRBD2